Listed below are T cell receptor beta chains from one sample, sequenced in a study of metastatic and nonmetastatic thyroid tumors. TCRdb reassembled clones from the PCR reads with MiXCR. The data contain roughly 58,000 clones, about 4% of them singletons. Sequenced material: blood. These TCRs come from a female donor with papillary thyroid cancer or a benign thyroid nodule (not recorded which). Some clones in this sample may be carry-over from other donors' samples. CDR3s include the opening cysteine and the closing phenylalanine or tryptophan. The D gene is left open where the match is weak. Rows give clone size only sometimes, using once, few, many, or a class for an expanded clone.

CDR3 DNA: TGCGCCAGCAGCTGGGGACAGGGACGGACAAGCTCTGAAGCTTTCTTT
CDR3 protein: CASSWGQGRTSSEAFF
V gene: TRBV5-1
D gene: TRBD1
clone size: -
J gene: TRBJ1-1
CDR3 length: 16

CDR3 DNA: TGTGCCAGCCGGGGAAGCAATCAGCCCCAGCATTTT
CDR3 protein: CASRGSNQPQHF
V gene: TRBV7-2
D gene: -
clone size: many
J gene: TRBJ1-5
CDR3 length: 12

CDR3 DNA: TGTGCCAGCAGCAGACAGCGGGACTATGGCTACACCTTC
CDR3 protein: CASSRQRDYGYTF
V gene: TRBV6-1
D gene: -
clone size: -
J gene: TRBJ1-2
CDR3 length: 13

CDR3 DNA: TGTGCCAGCAGCGATTATTCCTACGAGCAGTACTTC
CDR3 protein: CASSDYSYEQYF
V gene: TRBV2
D gene: -
clone size: many
J gene: TRBJ2-7
CDR3 length: 12

CDR3 DNA: TGCAGTGCTACCGGGACAGGGATCCTCCACCTACCCGAGCAGTGCTTC
CDR3 protein: CSATGTGILHLPEQCF
V gene: TRBV20-1
D gene: TRBD1
clone size: many
J gene: TRBJ2-7
CDR3 length: 16

CDR3 DNA: TGTGCCTGGGCACGCGGATTCTACGAGCAGTACTTC
CDR3 protein: CAWARGFYEQYF
V gene: TRBV30
D gene: -
clone size: many
J gene: TRBJ2-7
CDR3 length: 12

CDR3 DNA: TGTGCTAGCAGCAACGGACAGGGGAGGAACAATGAGCAGTTCTTC
CDR3 protein: CASSNGQGRNNEQFF
V gene: TRBV7-7
D gene: TRBD1
clone size: many
J gene: TRBJ2-1
CDR3 length: 15

CDR3 DNA: TGTGCCAGTAGTAGGGCAGGGGGCGGCGGCAGCACAGATACGCAGTATTTT
CDR3 protein: CASSRAGGGGSTDTQYF
V gene: TRBV19
D gene: TRBD1
clone size: many
J gene: TRBJ2-3
CDR3 length: 17

CDR3 DNA: TGTGCCAGCAGTTTTAATGGACAGGCTGGCTACACCTTC
CDR3 protein: CASSFNGQAGYTF
V gene: TRBV12-3/TRBV12-4
D gene: TRBD1
clone size: many
J gene: TRBJ1-2
CDR3 length: 13

CDR3 DNA: TGTGCCAGCAGTTTTTGGTATTCACCCCTCCACTTT
CDR3 protein: CASSFWYSPLHF
V gene: TRBV27
D gene: -
clone size: many
J gene: TRBJ1-6
CDR3 length: 12

CDR3 DNA: TGCGCCAGCAGCACTACAGGGATGAACACTGAAGCTTTCTTT
CDR3 protein: CASSTTGMNTEAFF
V gene: TRBV5-1
D gene: -
clone size: many
J gene: TRBJ1-1
CDR3 length: 14

CDR3 DNA: TGTGCCAGTAGTATAGGCGAGGGAACGGAAAATGAGCAGTTCTTC
CDR3 protein: CASSIGEGTENEQFF
V gene: TRBV19
D gene: -
clone size: few
J gene: TRBJ2-1
CDR3 length: 15

CDR3 DNA: TGTGCCAGCAGTATAGATTACGGGAGGGTGCTGTTTTTT
CDR3 protein: CASSIDYGRVLFF
V gene: TRBV12-3/TRBV12-4
D gene: TRBD2
clone size: many
J gene: TRBJ2-2
CDR3 length: 13

CDR3 DNA: TGTGCCAGCAGCCCGTACGAGGAGACCCAGTACTTC
CDR3 protein: CASSPYEETQYF
V gene: TRBV7-9
D gene: -
clone size: many
J gene: TRBJ2-5
CDR3 length: 12

CDR3 DNA: TGCGCCAGCAGTGAGTCGAATCTCAGTGGGCAGGTTTTCTTT
CDR3 protein: CASSESNLSGQVFF
V gene: TRBV10-2
D gene: -
clone size: -
J gene: TRBJ1-1
CDR3 length: 14

CDR3 DNA: TGCAGTGCCATTCCCCAGGGATCAAATCAAGCTTTCTTT
CDR3 protein: CSAIPQGSNQAFF
V gene: TRBV20-1
D gene: -
clone size: -
J gene: TRBJ1-1
CDR3 length: 13

CDR3 DNA: TGCGCCAGCAGTGGCGCGGCAGCCCTCCGGGACATTCAGTACTTC
CDR3 protein: CASSGAAALRDIQYF
V gene: TRBV10-2
D gene: -
clone size: few
J gene: TRBJ2-4
CDR3 length: 15